This TCR beta chain came from a study of vaccination effects on CD4 cells after COVID-19. Study findings and constraints: Within healthy vaccinees, only 1 of 255 vaccine-induced clones displayed cross-reactivity with common cold coronaviruses.

Per the germline V gene, CDR1 is MNHNS and CDR2 is SASEGT. Trimming removed 6 bases at V and 3 bases at J, with 11 bases between. The CDR3 contains 13 residues. Sequencing was performed with immunoSEQ multiplex PCR; in TCRdb, only in-frame clones are kept and a portion is missing. The table lists 50,000 to 60,000 clones, about 81% of them singletons. This clone turned up a few times. Its antigen is not known. Culture lasted 10 days before CD4+ T cell isolation. The participants, recipients of two vaccine doses, got either BNT162b2 or mRNA-1273. The healthy vaccine recipients, who had no prior SARS-CoV-2 infection, showed negative nucleocapsid antibodies.

The gene calls are TRBV6-1 and TRBJ1-2; D is possibly TRBD1 (5 bases). The material sequenced was CD4+ T cells from PBMCs cultured without peptide, taken after COVID-19 vaccination. The receptor comes from a human donor who received a COVID-19 vaccine. CDR3 bases: TGTGCCAGCAGCCTCCAGGGAGACTATGGCTACACCTTC. Its translation is CASSLQGDYGYTF.